This T cell receptor beta chain comes out of a study of blood T cells in healthy people across ages. Study context: Template switching retrieved approximately one barcoded beta molecule for each two T cells.

Russia was home to the donors, healthy Caucasian individuals aged about 6 to 90. General observations from the study: TCR beta diversity, measured per million T cells, fell in a roughly linear way with age.

For the second PCR, which ran for roughly 7 to 11 cycles, a sample-barcoded 5' primer and a J-beta primer mix were used. Carrying 12 random nucleotides, a template-switch adaptor labeled each individual cDNA molecule. TCRdb re-called the 5' RACE reads with MiXCR, one entry per CDR3 protein. The table shows about 1.8 million distinct CDR3 sequences, with just under 50% occurring only once. The table lists this clonotype with many counts. The antigen remains undetermined. The receptor comes from a woman aged 40 to 50 in good health. Source material: blood.

CDR3 amino acids: CASSSGGFYGYTF. CDR3 nucleotides: TGTGCCAGCAGCTCGGGCGGTTTCTATGGCTACACCTTC. This rearrangement joins TRBV3-1 to TRBJ1-2, with no clear D. V lost 5 bases to trimming and J lost 4 bases, with 11 bases between them. The germline V gene encodes CDR1 LGHDT and CDR2 YNNKEL (reference sequence). This CDR3 comprises 13 residues.